These T cell receptor beta chains were read from a single sample in a study of monozygotic twins with inflammatory bowel disease. From its re-call of the 5' RACE reads, TCRdb lists each CDR3 protein once, without DNA. Its table lists around 410,000 distinct CDR3 sequences. The sequenced sample consisted of blood. All receptors come from a human donor with ulcerative colitis or Crohn's disease, or a healthy co-twin of an affected twin (not recorded which). The CDR3 runs from the conserved cysteine through the conserved F or W. Fields, in order: J gene, V gene, CDR3 protein.

j_call: TRBJ2-7; v_call: TRBV10-3; cdr3_aa: CAISVRGKYEQYF
j_call: TRBJ2-1; v_call: TRBV11-1; cdr3_aa: CASSLAEGLLTVSYNEQFF
j_call: TRBJ2-3; v_call: TRBV9; cdr3_aa: CASSRTSGSPDTQYF
j_call: TRBJ1-1; v_call: TRBV18; cdr3_aa: CASSAGSETEAFF
j_call: TRBJ2-7; v_call: TRBV28; cdr3_aa: CASTKVASYEQYF
j_call: TRBJ2-5; v_call: TRBV12-3/TRBV12-4; cdr3_aa: CASSPGVGEGETQYF
j_call: TRBJ2-7; v_call: TRBV5-4; cdr3_aa: CASSPDRVGEQYF
j_call: TRBJ2-2; v_call: TRBV5-8; cdr3_aa: CASSPRRELFF
j_call: TRBJ1-6; v_call: TRBV4-3; cdr3_aa: CASSQDPGLNNSPLHF
j_call: TRBJ2-1; v_call: TRBV2; cdr3_aa: CASRNGRGHNEQFF
j_call: TRBJ1-2; v_call: TRBV19; cdr3_aa: CASKREINYGYTF
j_call: TRBJ1-2; v_call: TRBV7-2; cdr3_aa: CASSPIGQVYGYTF
j_call: TRBJ2-7; v_call: TRBV5-6; cdr3_aa: CASSGGPSYEQYF
j_call: TRBJ2-5; v_call: TRBV15; cdr3_aa: CATSRGGAQETQYF